This T cell receptor beta chain was identified in a study of blood T cell repertoires in COVID-19. Per the germline V gene, CDR1 is SGDLS and CDR2 is YYNGEE. Trimming cost V 3 bases and J 2 bases; bases outside gene matches: 5. The CDR3 has 16 amino acids. As processed by the authors: For nucleated cells, counts were estimated from reference gene primer amplification. Sequencing was performed with immunoSEQ multiplex PCR; in TCRdb, only in-frame clones are kept and a portion is missing. Clonal size and the V and J genes are those of that table, whereas D and trimming came from the DNA. The table has almost 95,000 clones, 80% to 85% seen once.

Specimen: peripheral blood. The rearrangement uses TRBV9 and TRBJ2-3; 11 bases agree with TRBD2. The sequence came from a man aged 55 to 70 with acute or convalescent COVID-19. CDR3 DNA: TGTGCCAGCAGCGAACGACTAGCGGGGAACACAGATACGCAGTATTTT. Encoded protein: CASSERLAGNTDTQYF.